Below are 18 T cell receptor beta chains sequenced from a single sample in a study of prognosis after radiotherapy for stage I lung cancer. TCR beta CDR3 amplification from genomic DNA was performed by two-round multiplex PCR. Primers (each specific to one TRBV or TRBJ gene) were used in first-round PCR. MiXCR, run by TCRdb on the multiplex PCR reads, gives a single entry per CDR3 protein. The data show tens of thousands of distinct CDR3 sequences, roughly a quarter seen once. Specimen: PBMCs, collected before or after stereotactic body radiation therapy (not recorded which). The receptors derive from a donor over 45 with non-small cell lung cancer.

J is TRBJ2-7 and V is TRBV18, with D unclear. The V end was cut by 2 bases, the J end by 3 bases, with 11 bases between. CDR3 length equals 14 residues. The V gene's germline CDR1 is KGHSH and CDR2 LQKENI. CDR3 loop: CASSPVNPYYEQYF. The CDR3 nucleotides read TGTGCCAGCTCACCAGTAAATCCCTACTACGAGCAGTACTTC. Full variable domain (missing parts from reference TRBV18 and TRBJ2-7): NAGVMQNPRHLVRRRGQEARLRCSPMKGHSHVYWYRQLPEEGLKFMVYLQKENIIDESGMPKERFSAEFPKEGPSILRIQQVVRGDSAAYFCASSPVNPYYEQYFGPGTRLTVT.

Many counts were recorded for this clonotype. V gene TRBV6-5 combines with J gene TRBJ2-1; 8 positions match TRBD2. The CDR3 extends over 11 amino acids. CDR1 is MNHEY and CDR2 is SVGAGI in the germline V gene. The J segment lost 14 bases and the V segment lost 4 bases, leaving 4 bases of the junction unmatched. CDR3 DNA sequence: TGTGCCAGCAGTTCGGGACTAGAGGAGTTCTTC. This sequence encodes CASSSGLEEFF.

This clonotype showed up many times. The CDR3: CASSYVGTGGYTF. The CDR3 nucleotides are TGTGCCAGCAGTTACGTCGGGACAGGTGGCTACACCTTC. This chain connects TRBV6-4 to TRBJ1-2; 8 bases are a match to TRBD1. V lost 5 bases and J lost 7; bases outside the gene matches: 6. Germline V gives CDR1 MRHNA, CDR2 SNTAGT. The CDR3 length is 13 residues.

This clonotype was counted many times. The chain carries TRBV24-1 and TRBJ2-7, with 7 positions matching TRBD1. Germline CDR1 is KGHDR and CDR2 is SFDVKD. The CDR3 is 14 residues long. After removal of 6 bases from V and 3 bases from J, the junction contained 7 bases not matched to a gene. The chain's CDR3 is CATSPGGAVYEQYF. The CDR3 DNA reads as TGTGCCACCAGTCCAGGGGGTGCTGTCTACGAGCAGTACTTC.

This clonotype was counted at least ten times. The chain couples TRBV24-1 to TRBJ2-3; D may be TRBD1 (5 bases). V was pared by 1 base and J by 4 bases, with 14 bases between. The CDR3 length is 16 residues. Germline V gene sequence: CDR1 KGHDR, CDR2 SFDVKD. The CDR3: CATSDFSREGADTQYF. CDR3 coding DNA: TGTGCCACCAGTGATTTCTCCAGGGAAGGGGCAGATACGCAGTATTTT.

This clonotype was seen many times. V usage is TRBV30 and J usage is TRBJ2-1; 15 bases align to TRBD2. With V trimmed by 2 bases and J by 12 bases, 8 bases remained unmatched. In germline, CDR1 is GTSNPN, CDR2 SVGIG (reference sequence). This CDR3 region has 15 residues. The CDR3 DNA follows: TGTGCCTGGAGTACCCCGGGACTAGCGGGGGGATGGCAGTTCTTC. Translating gives CAWSTPGLAGGWQFF.

The table lists this clonotype with many counts. At one end, the junction sequence differs from germline, possibly due to a read error. The chain has TRBV11-2 and TRBJ1-1, with 7 bases identical to TRBD1. The germline gives CDR1 SGHAT, CDR2 FQNNGV. CDR3 length: 18 amino acids. The CDR3 region is CASSPRLGARGLKTEAFF. CDR3 nucleotides: TGTGCCAGCAGCCCGCGGCTTGGCGCCAGGGGGTTGAAAACTGAAGCTTTCTTT.

This clonotype was picked up many times. V is TRBV6-1 and J is TRBJ2-1; 8 bases align to TRBD2. This CDR3 spans 15 amino acids. The ends lost 6 bases at V and 0 bases at J; junction bases unmatched: 4. Germline assignment: CDR1 MNHNS and CDR2 SASEGT. In DNA form, the CDR3 reads TGTGCCAGCAGATCCGGGACTAGCTCCTACAATGAGCAGTTCTTC. The encoded protein is CASRSGTSSYNEQFF.

Turning to this clonotype: A much larger clone differs by one base, so this may be a read error. The chain combines TRBV6-1 with TRBJ2-7, with 10 bases aligning to TRBD2. The CDR3 sequence is 13 residues long. The V gene's germline CDR1 is MNHNS and CDR2 SASEGT. The CDR3 bases are TGTGTCAGCAGCGGGGGGGTAAAAAACGAGCAGTACTTC. The encoded protein is CVSSGGVKNEQYF.

This clonotype was observed at least ten times. The V and J genes are TRBV5-1 and TRBJ2-1; 8 bases line up with TRBD2. CDR3 length: 18 residues. The germline V gene encodes CDR1 SGHRS and CDR2 YFSETQ. The V gene end was trimmed by 4 bases and the J gene end by 3 bases; junction bases not matched to a gene: 15. CDR3 sequence reads: CASSPGLLRLALYNEQFF. CDR3 coding DNA: TGCGCCAGCAGCCCAGGCCTTCTACGACTAGCGCTCTACAATGAGCAGTTCTTC. Based on the CDR3 plus reference TRBV5-1 and TRBJ2-1, the full variable domain is KAGVTQTPRYLIKTRGQQVTLSCSPISGHRSVSWYQQTPGQGLQFLFEYFSETQRNKGNFPGRFSGRQFSNSRSEMNVSTLELGDSALYLCASSPGLLRLALYNEQFFGPGTRLTVL.

The chain uses TRBV11-2 and TRBJ2-1, with 14 positions matching TRBD2. V lost 8 bases and J lost 5; bases outside the gene matches: 8. The CDR3 is 16 residues long. The germline CDR1 and CDR2 sequences are SGHAT and FQNNGV. The CDR3, as DNA: TGTGCCAGCTCTGGGGGACTAGCGGGAGTAAACAATGAGCAGTTCTTC. It encodes CASSGGLAGVNNEQFF.

Worth noting for this clonotype: A much larger clone differs by one base, so this may be a read error. The chain uses TRBV6-2 or TRBV6-3 and TRBJ1-6, with D unresolved. The V gene's germline CDR1 is MNHEY and CDR2 SVGEGT. This CDR3 is built from 15 residues. CDR3 residues: CASSEREGDNSPPHF. In DNA, the CDR3 is TGTGCCAGCAGTGAAAGGGAAGGTGATAATTCACCCCCCCACTTT.

About this clonotype itself: Since a much larger clone is just one base distant, this may be a read error. V gene TRBV28 combines with J gene TRBJ1-4, with a possible D match to TRBD1 (5 bases). V gave up 6 bases and J gave up 10 bases, with 21 bases separating them. This CDR3 region has 15 residues. Germline assignment: CDR1 MDHEN and CDR2 SYDVKM. The CDR3 DNA is TGTGCCAGCAGGATCAGTTGCCCCCGCAGGGTAAAACTGTTTTTT. Its translation: CASRISCPRRVKLFF. Using reference TRBV28 and TRBJ1-4 for the parts outside the CDR3, the full variable domain is DVKVTQSSRYLVKRTGEKVFLECVQDMDHENMFWYRQDPGLGLRLIYFSYDVKMKEKGDIPEGYSVSREKKERFSLILESASTNQTSMYLCASRISCPRRVKLFFGSGTQLSVL.

This clonotype was detected ten times or more. The chain employs TRBV6-1 and TRBJ2-7, with D possibly matching TRBD2 (6 bases). This CDR3 contains 15 residues. V lost 6 bases, J lost 2 bases, and 17 bases lay in between. Germline assignment: CDR1 MNHNS and CDR2 SASEGT. The CDR3 is CASSKTGTATYEQYF. CDR3 coding DNA: TGTGCCAGCAGCAAAACCGGGACTGCCACCTACGAGCAGTACTTC.

This clonotype has at least ten counts. V is TRBV6-5 and J is TRBJ1-3; tentative D call: TRBD1 (6 bases). Germline CDR1 reads MNHEY; CDR2 reads SVGAGI. CDR3 size: 15 residues. The V and J ends lost 4 bases and 0 bases respectively, with 10 bases between them. CDR3 in amino acids: CASSSQGTSGNTIYF. The CDR3, as DNA: TGTGCCAGCAGTTCACAGGGAACCTCTGGAAACACCATATATTTT.

This clonotype was seen ten or more times. J is TRBJ2-1 and V is TRBV6-2 or TRBV6-3; perhaps TRBD1 as D (7 bases). The CDR3 is made up of 16 amino acids. The germline V gene encodes CDR1 MNHEY and CDR2 SVGEGT. V lost 5 bases to trimming and J lost 3 bases, with 17 bases between them. This CDR3 reads CASSGSGQGGYNEQFF. The DNA of the CDR3 is TGTGCCAGCAGTGGATCGGGGCAGGGGGGCTACAATGAGCAGTTCTTC.

Comments on this clonotype: With a much larger clone just one base away, this may be a read error. This chain uses TRBV6-9 with TRBJ1-1; TRBD1 is a possible D gene (5 bases). CDR1 is MNHGY and CDR2 is SVAAGI in the germline V gene. The CDR3 is 16 residues long. The V end was cut by 3 bases, the J end by 4 bases, with 18 bases between. The DNA of the CDR3 is TGTGCCAGCAGTTACGAAGGCCTAGGGGTTTGCACTGAAGCTTTCTTT. It codes for CASSYEGLGVCTEAFF.

This clonotype has ten or more counts. V is TRBV6-1 and J is TRBJ1-1; TRBD1 matches 9 bases. The ends lost 6 bases at V and 4 bases at J; junction bases unmatched: 6. The CDR3 contains 14 residues. In germline, CDR1 is MNHNS, CDR2 SASEGT. CDR3 sequence reads: CASSTGGAGTEAFF. The CDR3 bases are TGTGCCAGCAGCACAGGGGGCGCGGGCACTGAAGCTTTCTTT.